A selection of T cell receptor beta chains follows, all from one sample in a study of blood T cell repertoires in COVID-19. Profiled with immunoSEQ multiplex PCR; TCRdb holds only in-frame clones, not every one. The data contain fewer than 350,000 clones, about nine tenths of them singletons. Sequenced sample: peripheral blood. Receptors were obtained from a man aged 25-40 years with COVID-19, enrolled during active disease. Each CDR3 is given with its conserved first and last residue. Each record gives: D gene, J gene, V gene, clone size, CDR3 protein, CDR3 DNA. A D gene is named only where the DNA matches it firmly. Clone size is stated in some rows and not others, as once, few, many or a class when expanded.

D: TRBD1
J: TRBJ1-4
V: TRBV25-1
size: few
CDR3: CASSARGSGNEKLFF
DNA: TGTGCCAGCAGTGCCAGGGGGTCCGGTAATGAAAAACTGTTTTTT

D: NA
J: TRBJ1-1
V: TRBV14
size: NA
CDR3: CASSQFTGTEAFF
DNA: TGTGCCAGCAGCCAATTTACAGGGACTGAAGCTTTCTTT

D: NA
J: TRBJ2-7
V: TRBV27
size: once
CDR3: CASSDTYEQYF
DNA: TGTGCCAGCAGTGACACCTACGAGCAGTACTTC

D: NA
J: TRBJ2-5
V: TRBV29-1
size: NA
CDR3: CSVEPDSQETQYF
DNA: TGCAGCGTTGAACCGGACAGTCAAGAGACCCAGTACTTC

D: NA
J: TRBJ1-2
V: TRBV9
size: NA
CDR3: CASSPHGGRSSSYGYTF
DNA: TGTGCCAGCAGCCCTCACGGAGGTCGGTCGTCTAGCTATGGCTACACCTTC

D: TRBD1
J: TRBJ2-5
V: TRBV2
size: NA
CDR3: CAGSRDSKETQYF
DNA: TGTGCCGGGTCCCGGGACAGCAAAGAGACCCAGTACTTC

D: NA
J: TRBJ1-1
V: TRBV7-2
size: NA
CDR3: CASSLLGQNTEAFF
DNA: TGTGCCAGCAGCTTATTGGGACAGAACACTGAAGCTTTCTTT

D: NA
J: TRBJ1-4
V: TRBV20-1
size: NA
CDR3: CSASGVALGEEKLFF
DNA: TGCAGTGCTAGTGGAGTGGCCCTCGGGGAGGAAAAACTGTTTTTT

D: TRBD1
J: TRBJ1-4
V: TRBV3-1/TRBV3-2
size: NA
CDR3: CASSQVGTGEKLFF
DNA: TGTGCCAGCAGCCAAGTGGGGACAGGTGAAAAACTGTTTTTT

D: NA
J: TRBJ2-7
V: TRBV7-9
size: few
CDR3: CASSGPVVYEQYF
DNA: TGTGCCAGCAGCGGGCCAGTTGTCTACGAGCAGTACTTC

D: NA
J: TRBJ2-7
V: TRBV7-2
size: NA
CDR3: CASSLAGGHYEQYF
DNA: TGTGCCAGCAGCTTAGCGGGGGGGCACTACGAGCAGTACTTC

D: TRBD1
J: TRBJ2-7
V: TRBV6-5
size: NA
CDR3: CASSYKGTGSYEQYF
DNA: TGTGCCAGCAGCTATAAGGGGACAGGGTCTTACGAGCAGTACTTC

D: TRBD1
J: TRBJ1-2
V: TRBV13
size: NA
CDR3: CASSLGRGRVGYTF
DNA: TGTGCCAGCAGCTTAGGCAGGGGGCGGGTTGGCTACACCTTC

D: TRBD2
J: TRBJ2-3
V: TRBV7-3
size: NA
CDR3: CASAKRGGASGGRTDTQYF
DNA: TGTGCCAGCGCAAAAAGGGGAGGGGCTAGCGGGGGCCGCACAGATACGCAGTATTTT

D: NA
J: TRBJ2-3
V: TRBV19
size: NA
CDR3: CASSRGGADTQYF
DNA: TGTGCCAGTAGTAGGGGAGGAGCAGATACGCAGTATTTT